This T cell receptor (beta chain) was found in a study of T cells in Graves' hyperthyroidism and ophthalmopathy. Study outcomes and limitations: Median prediction lead before ophthalmopathy onset was 5.5 to 7 months with the model. Most expanded thyroid clonotypes above 0.001 recurred in blood.

In the case of this clonotype: Its antigen remains unidentified.

Amplification yielded TCR beta CDR3 regions, with RNA transcripts as the source. The study used the HTBI primer set for a first-round RT-PCR of the TCR CDR3. TCRdb fed the multiplex PCR reads into MiXCR, producing one record per CDR3 protein. In the table there are a few hundred thousand distinct CDR3 sequences, approximately 15% of which are singletons. Germline V gene sequence: CDR1 KGHDR, CDR2 SFDVKD. This CDR3 has 17 residues. Trimming removed 1 base from V and 0 bases from J, with 13 bases in between. Uncontrolled infection, other autoimmune disease, pregnancy or lactation barred patients from enrollment.

This chain connects TRBV24-1 to TRBJ2-3; D call uncertain. Sequenced sample: blood. The sequence derives from a woman between 25 and 40 years old with Graves' hyperthyroidism. The chain's CDR3 is CATSDFKTGFSTDTQYF. CDR3 DNA sequence: TGTGCCACCAGTGATTTCAAGACCGGGTTCAGCACAGATACGCAGTATTTT.